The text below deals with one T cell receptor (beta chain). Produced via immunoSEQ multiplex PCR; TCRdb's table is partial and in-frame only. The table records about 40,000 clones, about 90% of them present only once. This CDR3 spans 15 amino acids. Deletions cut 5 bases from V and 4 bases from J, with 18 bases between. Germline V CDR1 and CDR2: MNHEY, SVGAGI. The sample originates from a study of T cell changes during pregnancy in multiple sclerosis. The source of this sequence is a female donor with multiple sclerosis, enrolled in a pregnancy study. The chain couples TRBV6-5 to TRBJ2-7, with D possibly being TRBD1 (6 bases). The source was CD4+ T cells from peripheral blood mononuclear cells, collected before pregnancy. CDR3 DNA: TGTGCCAGCAGTCCCTATAGGGGTCAGGGGTACGAGCAGTACTTC. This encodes CASSPYRGQGYEQYF.